This TCR beta chain was profiled in a study of T cells after yellow fever vaccination. Study-level background: With SMART-Seq v4 Ultra Low Input, the fractions containing low cell numbers were prepared.

Regarding the study as a whole: Abundant clonotypes from the bulk population could get into FACS-sorted repertoires as contaminants. The study found a weaker secondary response that peaked faster, day 5 versus 15.

UMIs were added to TCR cDNA along with a universal primer site when it was made by 5'RACE template switching. A single record per CDR3 protein comes from TCRdb applying MiXCR to the 5' RACE reads. Of some 250,000 distinct CDR3 sequences detected, roughly 4% appear once; the ten largest clones hold under 20%. The V and J ends lost 0 bases and 4 bases respectively, with 10 bases between them. Germline values: CDR1 LGHNA, CDR2 YSLEER. The CDR3 runs 16 residues. This clonotype was detected many times. Its target is not known. The material sequenced was PBMCs, taken 15 days after the yellow fever booster vaccination. The sequence derives from a man aged 18 to 29 who received the YFV17D yellow fever vaccine. The genes are TRBV4-3 and TRBJ2-6, with D hard to call. The CDR3: CASSQDDARGANVLTF. In nucleotides, the CDR3 is TGCGCCAGCAGCCAAGATGACGCACGAGGGGCCAACGTCCTGACTTTC.